This T cell receptor beta chain was recovered during a study of CD8 T cells in ankylosing spondylitis. Trimming shortened V by 4 bases and J by 5 bases, and 8 bases separated the two germline ends. From germline, CDR1 is SQVTM and CDR2 ANQGSEA. The CDR3 has 11 residues. This clonotype was counted at least ten times. Its specificity is not known. Whole-study findings and limits: Apparently characteristic of ankylosing spondylitis blood was a TCR beta motif (roughly 8 highly homologous variants). According to the report, clones linked to the disease were significantly enriched in matched synovial fluid samples taken from ankylosing spondylitis patients. CD8+ disease-linked clones were present at relatively low frequencies in blood.

Using quantitative 5'-RACE with molecular barcodes, the authors made TCR beta libraries. TCRdb independently ran MiXCR on the 5' RACE reads; one entry per CDR3 protein. Of 250,000 or so distinct CDR3 sequences listed, around 25% are singletons. The TCR was taken from a male donor with ankylosing spondylitis or in good health (not recorded which). Material: blood, either unsorted or a sorted T cell fraction (not recorded which). The chain employs TRBV29-1 and TRBJ2-5; no reliable D call. The CDR3 DNA sequence: TGCAGCGTTGGGGGTTTTGAGACCCAGTACTTC. Translated, it gives CSVGGFETQYF. Variable domain in full (rest from reference TRBV29-1 and TRBJ2-5): SAVISQKPSRDICQRGTSLTIQCQVDSQVTMMFWYRQQPGQSLTLIATANQGSEATYESGFVIDKFPISRPNLTFSTLTVSNMSPEDSSIYLCSVGGFETQYFGPGTRLLVL.